This T cell receptor (beta chain) derives from a study of T-cell reconstitution after alpha-beta-depleted transplantation in children. Preparation of the TCRbeta library involved a method that used unique molecular identifiers. Each CDR3 protein is one row after TCRdb ran MiXCR on the PCR reads. Among hundreds of thousands of distinct CDR3 sequences listed, roughly 9.5% were seen once. In its sample, this clonotype was seen a few times. This sequence was found in a human donor who donated a stem cell graft to a child with SCID. Sequences were derived from PBMCs from the stem cell graft donor, sampled from the stem cell graft.

The CDR3 DNA sequence: TGTGCCAGCAGCTTGGGAAACCCACAGAACACCGGGGAGCTGTTTTTT. Translated, it gives CASSLGNPQNTGELFF. The chain couples TRBV7-9 to TRBJ2-2; D is unresolved. The CDR3 extends over 16 amino acids. CDR1 and CDR2 (germline): SEHNR, FQNEAQ (reference sequence). V lost 3 bases, J lost 1 base, and 12 bases lay in between.